This entry concerns a single T cell receptor (beta chain). The target antigen is unknown. This entry is derived from a study of post-analysis software for immune sequencing data. Study-wide background: Clinical courses comprised relapsing-remitting, secondary progressive and progressive-relapsing multiple sclerosis. Study outcomes and limitations: Multiple sclerosis patients had significantly lower normalized Chao1 diversity than controls. Samples made in the same batch grouped tightly together by F measure. The five TRBV segments detected at higher frequency in patients than in controls included TRBV5-6, TRBV5-1 and TRBV20-1.

TCR beta cDNA libraries included unique molecular identifiers. About 500,000 cDNA molecules came from about 1 to 10 million T cells. TCRdb re-analysed the PCR reads in MiXCR, keeping a single row per CDR3 protein. The data show about 770,000 distinct CDR3 sequences, with more than 45% seen just once and approximately 5% held by the top ten. V was trimmed by 0 bases and J by 2 bases, leaving 13 bases between them. Looked up from germline, CDR1 is MNHNY and CDR2 is SVGAGI (reference sequence). This CDR3 has 16 residues. Sequencing was done on a sample of blood. The chain combines TRBV6-6 with TRBJ1-2, with D unclear. The origin of this receptor is a girl aged 10 to 17 with multiple sclerosis. The CDR3 reads CASSYSPSPGNYGYTF. In nucleotides, the CDR3 is TGTGCCAGCAGTTACTCCCCCTCCCCCGGGAACTATGGCTACACCTTC.